The T cell receptor (beta chain) under discussion was sequenced for a study of blood T cell repertoires in COVID-19. Study in general: Some COVID-19 samples were acute and others convalescent; all came from the United States, Italy and Spain. In each case, the material was cDNA or gDNA derived from T cells, B-cell-depleted T cells, or PBMCs.

Repertoires were generated with immunoSEQ multiplex PCR, while TCRdb's copy carries only in-frame clones and drops some. The sample records 68,000 or so clones, nearly 85% being singletons. V was pared by 4 bases and J by 8 bases, with 9 bases between. Germline V CDR1 and CDR2: WNHNN, SYGVQD (reference sequence). This CDR3 comprises 13 residues. The TCR comes from a human donor in a cohort sampled during active COVID-19. The chain employs TRBV10-1 and TRBJ1-6, with D uncertain. The source material was peripheral blood. CDR3 loop: CASSGGPYSPLHF. The CDR3 DNA reads as TGCGCCAGCAGTGGAGGGCCGTATTCACCCCTCCACTTT.